The rows below give T cell receptor beta chains drawn from one sample of a study of blood T cell repertoires in COVID-19. The protocol was immunoSEQ multiplex PCR, while the TCRdb copy is restricted to in-frame clones and leaves out a portion. The data hold 240,000 or so clones, with roughly 88% observed a single time. The sample taken for sequencing was PBMCs or T cells enriched from blood (not recorded which). Receptors were obtained from a woman in her forties or fifties who had recovered from COVID-19. The CDR3 runs from the conserved cysteine through the conserved F or W. Clone size appears in some rows only: once, few, many, or a class for an expanded clone.

j_call clone_size v_call cdr3_aa
TRBJ2-2 NA TRBV5-1 CASSLDSGAGELFF
TRBJ1-3 NA TRBV7-9 CASSLVLGNTIYF
TRBJ1-2 NA TRBV25-1 CASSEAPTPDGYTF
TRBJ2-5 few TRBV5-1 CASSLGSGSGQETQYF
TRBJ2-1 NA TRBV5-4 CASSVRRDSGSYNEQFF
TRBJ1-1 NA TRBV21-1 CASGDSSTTEAFF
TRBJ2-7 few TRBV11-3 CASSLTSGSYEQYF
TRBJ1-3 NA TRBV2 CASSQTGTGNTIYF
TRBJ2-5 NA TRBV7-9 CASSDAIRDKQETQYF
TRBJ2-7 NA TRBV27 CASSLGVRGHEQYF
TRBJ2-5 NA TRBV9 CASSVVGGGETQYF
TRBJ1-6 NA TRBV10-3 CASGTVDNSPLHF
TRBJ2-1 NA TRBV5-4 CASRLQGETSNEQFF
TRBJ2-7 NA TRBV28 CASSRQATAYEQYF
TRBJ1-4 NA TRBV5-8 CASSYRRGYPTELFF
TRBJ2-1 NA TRBV24-1 CATSDSDGISYNEQFF
TRBJ2-7 NA TRBV18 CASSLRDFPYEQYF
TRBJ2-7 NA TRBV3-1/TRBV3-2 CASSQSGFSYEQYF
TRBJ2-7 NA TRBV6-5 CASSRTGVRIRQYF
TRBJ1-4 few TRBV27 CASRRQGVEKLFF
TRBJ1-5 NA TRBV6-6 CASSRWGTGPVSQPQHF
TRBJ1-3 NA TRBV15 CATSPRRGPKLQATIYF
TRBJ2-7 NA TRBV6-5 CASRGWDRGLEQYF
TRBJ2-7 NA TRBV19 CASSIAGTGVYEQYF
TRBJ2-1 few TRBV27 CASVRTGLDNEQFF
TRBJ2-3 NA TRBV9 CASSVSPLGGTDTQYF
TRBJ1-1 NA TRBV28 CASSLWARNTEAFF
TRBJ2-7 NA TRBV5-8 CASSLDGSYEQYF
TRBJ1-1 NA TRBV28 CASSLQRGMNTEAFF
TRBJ1-1 NA TRBV19 CASSPQGGGNTEAFF
TRBJ2-1 NA TRBV4-3 CASSQVAGWDEQFF
TRBJ2-3 NA TRBV7-8 CASSSGTGMDTQYF
TRBJ1-6 once TRBV2 CASSVPPSRSYNSPLHF
TRBJ1-3 NA TRBV10-3 CAIRDRGGNTIYF
TRBJ2-1 once TRBV28 CASSPRLAGVLNEQFF
TRBJ1-1 once TRBV7-9 CATQDSLNTEAFF
TRBJ2-1 NA TRBV16 CASSQSLLATEQFF
TRBJ2-7 NA TRBV2 CASSGAGGKQYF
TRBJ1-2 NA TRBV28 CASSTTRRGYTF
TRBJ1-1 NA TRBV6-4 CASSDRPTRRGLLIGANTEAFF
TRBJ2-3 NA TRBV5-4 CASSLGLGTVGTDTQYF
TRBJ2-5 NA TRBV7-9 CASSFPSVQETQYF
TRBJ1-2 NA TRBV5-6 CASSPGQGLYGYTF
TRBJ2-6 NA TRBV7-9 CASSSSPGGGTGANVLTF
TRBJ2-2 NA TRBV24-1 CATSDFGTGGNTGELFF